A selection of T cell receptor beta chains follows, all from one sample in a study of CD8 T cells in ankylosing spondylitis. Using its own MiXCR run on the 5' RACE reads, TCRdb lists one record per CDR3 protein. This table has about 540,000 distinct CDR3 sequences, roughly 12% appearing once. Sequenced sample: blood, either unsorted or a sorted T cell fraction (not recorded which). These receptors were collected from a male donor with ankylosing spondylitis. Both conserved end residues are part of each CDR3. The order of the fields is J gene, clone size, D gene, V gene, CDR3 DNA, CDR3 protein. The D gene is left open where the match is weak. Only part of the rows carry a size: once, few, many, or a class if the clone is expanded.

TRBJ2-5 | few | NA | TRBV7-8 | TGTGCCAGCAGCAACGACAGGCAAGAGACCCAGTACTTC | CASSNDRQETQYF
TRBJ2-3 | many | TRBD1 | TRBV29-1 | TGCAGCGTTGAAGGAGGACAGGGGGCGCGAGATACGCAGTATTTT | CSVEGGQGARDTQYF
TRBJ2-1 | NA | NA | TRBV11-1 | TGTGCCAGCAGCTTAAGCTTCCCAGCCCATGAGCAGTTCTTC | CASSLSFPAHEQFF
TRBJ2-5 | few | NA | TRBV30 | TGTGCCTGGAGTTGGCAGGGCCCAGAGACCCAGTACTTC | CAWSWQGPETQYF
TRBJ1-2 | NA | NA | TRBV4-1 | TGCGCCAGCAGCCAAGATGGAAGTAACTATGGCTACACCTTC | CASSQDGSNYGYTF
TRBJ1-2 | NA | NA | TRBV12-3/TRBV12-4 | TGTGCCCTCAAGGGGAAGGGGGACTATGGCTACACCTTC | CALKGKGDYGYTF
TRBJ2-1 | NA | NA | TRBV28 | TGTGCCAGCAGTTCTCCCGGGGATCGCTCCTACAATGAGCAGTTCTTC | CASSSPGDRSYNEQFF
TRBJ2-3 | NA | NA | TRBV4-1 | TGCGCCAGCAGCCAAAAAGGGGTTTCGGGTACAGATACGCAGTATTTT | CASSQKGVSGTDTQYF
TRBJ2-3 | few | NA | TRBV5-1 | TGCGCCAGCAGCCCCCAGGGGCCAGGGCTTACAGATACGCAGTATTTT | CASSPQGPGLTDTQYF
TRBJ2-2 | few | NA | TRBV12-3/TRBV12-4 | TGTGCCAGCAGTTTGTTAGGAGGGACAGAGGGTTCCGGGGAGCTGTTTTTT | CASSLLGGTEGSGELFF
TRBJ2-1 | few | TRBD1 | TRBV5-1 | TGCGCCAGCAGCCGTACGCCAGGACAGGGATCCGATGAGCAGTTCTTC | CASSRTPGQGSDEQFF
TRBJ2-1 | NA | TRBD2 | TRBV6-1 | TGTGCCATCAGGACGACTAGCGGGAGGGTGGAAGAGCAGTTCTTC | CAIRTTSGRVEEQFF
TRBJ1-1 | few | NA | TRBV18 | TGTGCCAGCTCCCCGGGGGGGGATGAAGCTTTCTTT | CASSPGGDEAFF
TRBJ2-4 | few | NA | TRBV5-5 | TGTGCCAGCAGCCTACTGGTTCTAGCCAAAAACATTCAGTACTTC | CASSLLVLAKNIQYF
TRBJ2-1 | few | NA | TRBV27 | TGTGCCAGCAGGACTAGAGGAATTGGCGATGAGCAGTTCTTC | CASRTRGIGDEQFF
TRBJ1-1 | NA | TRBD1 | TRBV12-3/TRBV12-4 | TGTGCCAGCGTTGGGTTGAGGGGGCCCACTGAAGCTTTCTTT | CASVGLRGPTEAFF
TRBJ2-7 | few | NA | TRBV7-9 | TGTGCCAGCAGCCCAAGGAGAATAGCGGCCTCCTACGAGCAGTACTTC | CASSPRRIAASYEQYF